This T cell receptor beta chain was sequenced for a study of cytomegalovirus exposure and HLA in healthy donors. The repertoire was sequenced with immunoSEQ multiplex PCR; TCRdb's copy has only in-frame clones and lacks some. Seen here are roughly 90,000 clones, 85% observed once, and the top ten hold approximately 22%. Separate from the roughly 720-subject first cohort, the roughly 120-subject validation cohort was the one that the donors belonged to. Broader study findings: The finding came from a later analysis; first-cohort TCR clusters tended to co-occur in the roughly 110 validation repertoires. Researchers catalogued roughly 170 TCR beta chains as cytomegalovirus-associated. In vitro, a few CMV-associated chains proved specific for CMV antigens.

Notes on this clone: The antigen remains undetermined.

The sample comprised PBMCs. The sequence derives from a man aged 18 to 29 in good health and CMV-seropositive.

This CDR3 is CASSSGQGASGELFF. The CDR3, as DNA: TGCGCCAGCAGCTCCGGACAGGGGGCTTCCGGGGAGCTGTTTTTT. The rearrangement links TRBV5-1 to TRBJ2-2; 11 bases match TRBD1. The V and J ends lost 3 bases and 6 bases, in that order; junction bases with no gene match: 4. This CDR3 has 15 residues. The V gene's germline CDR1 is SGHRS and CDR2 YFSETQ. The full variable domain, its missing parts supplied by reference TRBV5-1 and TRBJ2-2, is KAGVTQTPRYLIKTRGQQVTLSCSPISGHRSVSWYQQTPGQGLQFLFEYFSETQRNKGNFPGRFSGRQFSNSRSEMNVSTLELGDSALYLCASSSGQGASGELFFGEGSRLTVL.